The 29 T cell receptor beta chains given below trace back to one sample, sequenced in a study of post-analysis software for immune sequencing data. The study, taken as a whole, reports: Included in a set of roughly five TRBV segments more frequent in patients than controls were TRBV5-6, TRBV5-1 and TRBV20-1.

For these receptors, no antigen is known. The TCR beta cDNA libraries contained unique molecular identifiers. TCRdb reprocessed the PCR reads with MiXCR, giving one entry per CDR3 protein. The sample holds hundreds of thousands of distinct CDR3 sequences, roughly 45% seen once. The specimen sequenced was blood. These receptors all stem from a girl between 5 and 17 years old with multiple sclerosis.

The chain uses TRBV5-1 and TRBJ2-7; D may be TRBD2 (6 bases). V was pared by 4 bases and J by 0 bases, with 17 bases between. The CDR3 loop spans 16 amino acids. CDR1 and CDR2 from the germline V gene are SGHRS and YFSETQ. CDR3 nucleotides: TGCGCCAGCAGCGCCACCCCTAGCGTCAGCTCCTACGAGCAGTACTTC. Residues: CASSATPSVSSYEQYF.

This clonotype showed up just once. This sequence joins TRBV29-1 and TRBJ2-4; no reliable D call. The J call may not be correct, given that the DNA end is closer to TRBJ2-7. The CDR3 totals 13 residues. Germline values: CDR1 SQVTM, CDR2 ANQGSEA. The CDR3 DNA follows: TGCAGCGTTGCGGTCCCAGCCACCTACGAGCAGTACTTC. This translates into CSVAVPATYEQYF.

This clonotype occurred once. This chain connects TRBV5-1 to TRBJ2-2; D is unclear. Germline loops: CDR1 SGHRS, CDR2 YFSETQ. The CDR3 is 14 residues long. The germline V and J ends were trimmed by 3 bases and 3 bases, with 9 bases remaining between them. This CDR3 reads CASSYESDTGELFF. In nucleotides, the CDR3 is TGCGCCAGCAGCTATGAATCGGACACCGGGGAGCTGTTTTTT.

This clonotype was seen more than once but under ten times. V is TRBV5-5 and J is TRBJ1-2, with 8 positions matching TRBD1. Trimming took 4 bases from V and 8 from J; bases not matched to a gene: 7. Germline-derived CDR1 and CDR2 are SGHKS and YYEKEE (reference sequence). The CDR3 covers 13 residues. The CDR3 DNA sequence: TGTGCCAGCAGCGCCCAGGGGGCGGAAGGCTACACCTTC. Translating it yields CASSAQGAEGYTF.

This clonotype has a count of ten or more. The rearrangement uses TRBV29-1 and TRBJ2-1; TRBD2 might be the D (5 bases). CDR3 size: 14 residues. V lost 8 bases, J lost 7 bases, and 21 bases lay in between. Germline values: CDR1 SQVTM, CDR2 ANQGSEA. The CDR3 protein is CSITRVQLGNEQFF. Here the CDR3 DNA reads TGCAGCATAACTAGGGTGCAACTGGGGAATGAGCAGTTCTTC.

This clonotype was seen only a few times. This chain links TRBV15 with TRBJ2-7; D is unclear. Near its end, the DNA agrees better with TRBJ2-5, so the J call may be wrong. Germline CDR1 is LNHNV and CDR2 is YYDKDF (reference sequence). This CDR3 region has 15 residues. CDR3 coding DNA: TGTGCCACCAGTATAACAAAAGGACCGCAGCAGACCCAGTACTTC. The encoded protein is CATSITKGPQQTQYF.

This chain links TRBV5-1 with TRBJ2-5; no clear D. The CDR3 covers 14 residues. Between the trimmed V and J ends, which lost 4 bases and 5 bases, there was a span of 15 bases. Germline CDR1 SGHRS, CDR2 YFSETQ. The CDR3 region is CASSARLSAETQYF. In nucleotides, the CDR3 is TGCGCCAGCAGCGCCAGGTTGTCGGCTGAGACCCAGTACTTC.

This clonotype was recorded a few times. The chain links TRBV10-3 to TRBJ2-1; D is unclear. The ends were cut back, 3 bases at V and 0 bases at J, with 9 bases in the middle. The CDR3 has 15 amino acids. CDR1 is ENHRY, CDR2 SYGVKD, per germline. DNA for the CDR3: TGTGCCATCAGTGACGACTCGAGCTCCTACAATGAGCAGTTCTTC. Protein sequence: CAISDDSSSYNEQFF.

The chain couples TRBV6-5 to TRBJ1-1; a possible D gene is TRBD1 (6 bases). Per the germline V gene, CDR1 is MNHEY and CDR2 is SVGAGI. This CDR3 has 13 residues. Trimming pared 4 bases from V and 5 bases from J, leaving 11 bases between. The CDR3 protein is CASSSGAGTEAFF. CDR3 DNA: TGTGCCAGCAGTTCGGGGGCAGGGACTGAAGCTTTCTTT.

This clonotype was seen a few times. This rearrangement joins TRBV4-3 to TRBJ2-3; D is uncertain. Germline assignment: CDR1 LGHNA and CDR2 YSLEER. CDR3 length equals 14 residues. V lost 0 bases and J 6 bases, leaving 10 bases between the germline ends. The CDR3 region has the DNA TGCGCCAGCAGCCAAGAGAGGCCCTCGGATACGCAGTATTTT. This gives the protein CASSQERPSDTQYF.

The genes are TRBV12-3 or TRBV12-4 and TRBJ2-7; the D gene is possibly TRBD1 (5 bases). The CDR3 loop spans 14 amino acids. Trimming took off 2 bases at V and 5 bases at J, with 13 bases between the two ends. The CDR3: CASSLMGPRDEQYF. The CDR3 nucleotides are TGTGCCAGCAGTTTAATGGGGCCCCGAGACGAGCAGTACTTC.

In its sample, this clonotype was seen a few times. V usage is TRBV6-5 and J usage is TRBJ1-2; 9 bases agree with TRBD1. The V gene end was trimmed by 0 bases and the J gene end by 3 bases; junction bases not matched to a gene: 2. In germline, CDR1 is MNHEY, CDR2 SVGAGI. This CDR3 comprises 15 residues. The CDR3: CASSYSWTGDYGYTF. The CDR3 DNA reads TGTGCCAGCAGTTACTCTTGGACAGGGGACTATGGCTACACCTTC.

The rearrangement joins TRBV7-3 to TRBJ2-7; the D is unclear. The DNA end favors TRBJ2-5, so the J call may be wrong. CDR1 is SGHTA and CDR2 is FQGTGA in the germline V gene. The CDR3 length is 15 residues. DNA for the CDR3: TGTGCCAGCAGCTTAGGCGCTTGGGTTGAAGAGACCCAGTACTTC. It codes for CASSLGAWVEETQYF.

This clonotype came up a few times. The chain employs TRBV6-5 and TRBJ2-3; possible D gene TRBD2, 6 bases. In germline, CDR1 is MNHEY, CDR2 SVGAGI. The CDR3 runs to 20 residues. V was pared by 2 bases and J by 0 bases, with 24 bases between. This CDR3 is CASSYNRGEGYLTSTDTQYF. The CDR3 DNA is TGTGCCAGCAGTTACAATCGCGGGGAAGGATATCTTACTAGCACAGATACGCAGTATTTT.

This clonotype was counted only a few times. The genes are TRBV12-3 or TRBV12-4 and TRBJ2-7; D call uncertain. The V gene lost 0 bases and the J gene lost 2 bases, with 11 bases spanning the gap. The CDR3 loop spans 15 amino acids. The CDR3 is CASSLARDGAYEQYF. The CDR3 DNA reads TGTGCCAGCAGTTTAGCGCGTGATGGGGCCTACGAGCAGTACTTC.

This clonotype was detected only once. This rearrangement joins TRBV4-2 to TRBJ1-5, with D unresolved. Trimming shortened V by 2 bases and J by 5 bases, and 7 bases separated the two germline ends. Germline V gives CDR1 LGHNA, CDR2 YNFKEQ. The CDR3 is 13 residues long. The CDR3, as DNA: TGTGCCAGCAGCCAACGAAGGGATCAGCCCCAGCATTTT. Its protein product is CASSQRRDQPQHF.

Concerning this clonotype itself: A much larger clone lies one base from this, so it may be a read error. V usage is TRBV20-1 and J usage is TRBJ2-1, with 9 bases fitting TRBD1. The CDR3 consists of 16 residues. Germline trimming cut 1 base from V and 1 base from J; bases unmatched to any gene: 5. Germline V gives CDR1 DFQATT, CDR2 SNEGSKA (reference sequence). The chain's CDR3 is CSARARTGVSYNEQFF. The CDR3 nucleotides read TGCAGTGCTAGAGCTAGGACAGGGGTGTCCTACAATGAGCAGTTCTTC.

This clonotype was observed a few times. The CDR3 reads CASSKPGGNIQYF. The CDR3, as DNA: TGCGCCAGTTCAAAACCTGGGGGAAACATTCAGTACTTC. The chain is built from TRBV5-1 and TRBJ2-4, with D perhaps being TRBD1 or TRBD2 (5 bases each). Trimming left V 8 bases short and J 6 bases short, with 15 bases between. CDR1 is SGHRS, CDR2 YFSETQ, per germline. The CDR3 loop spans 13 amino acids.

This sequence joins TRBV4-2 and TRBJ1-1; possibly TRBD1 for D (5 bases). Germline V gene sequence: CDR1 LGHNA, CDR2 YNFKEQ. V was shortened by 0 bases and J by 5 bases, with 13 bases between the two germline ends. This CDR3 is 15 amino acids long. The CDR3 DNA is TGTGCCAGCAGCCAAGAGGGGGTCGGTAGGACTGAAGCTTTCTTT. Translated: CASSQEGVGRTEAFF.

This clonotype turned up a few times. The gene calls are TRBV3-1 and TRBJ2-1, with 8 bases identical to TRBD1. Unmatched junction bases numbered 13, after V lost 1 base and J lost 5 bases. The length of the CDR3 is 18 residues. Germline-derived CDR1 and CDR2 are LGHDT and YNNKEL (reference sequence). DNA for the CDR3: TGTGCCAGCAGCCAAGTAGGGGAGAGACAGGGGCCTCACAATGAGCAGTTCTTC. As protein: CASSQVGERQGPHNEQFF.

V gene TRBV25-1 combines with J gene TRBJ2-7, with D uncertain. Between the trimmed V and J ends, which lost 3 bases and 2 bases, there was a span of 5 bases. From germline, CDR1 is MGHDK and CDR2 SYGVNS. The CDR3 totals 12 residues. CDR3 DNA: TGTGCCAGCAGTGAGCACACCTACGAGCAGTACTTC. Amino acids: CASSEHTYEQYF.

The V and J genes are TRBV3-1 and TRBJ2-3; D possibly matches TRBD1 or TRBD2 (5 bases each). V dropped 1 base and J dropped 0 bases, with 8 bases sitting between them. Germline CDR1 is LGHDT and CDR2 is YNNKEL (reference sequence). CDR3 length equals 15 residues. CDR3 residues: CASSQGDLSTDTQYF. The CDR3 nucleotides are TGTGCCAGCAGCCAAGGGGACCTGAGCACAGATACGCAGTATTTT.

The CDR3 sequence is CSAGGTSGSNEQFF. The CDR3 DNA reads TGCAGCGCCGGAGGGACTAGCGGGAGCAATGAGCAGTTCTTC. The rearrangement uses TRBV29-1 and TRBJ2-1; 14 positions match TRBD2. This CDR3 is 14 amino acids long. Germline CDR1 SQVTM, CDR2 ANQGSEA. V dropped 7 bases and J dropped 6; count of bases not matched to a gene: 5.

Remarks on this clonotype: One end of the junction is discordant with germline, which a read error may explain. This sequence joins TRBV2 and TRBJ2-5; D gene ambiguous. The CDR3 extends over 14 amino acids. Germline V CDR1 and CDR2: SNHLY, FYNNEI. The CDR3 DNA is TGTGCCAGCAGTGATCGGCCCTTGGTGGAGATCCAGTACTTC. Translation: CASSDRPLVEIQYF.

This clonotype was counted a single time. V gene TRBV6-2 or TRBV6-3 combines with J gene TRBJ2-1, with 7 nucleotides matching TRBD2. The CDR3 covers 16 residues. Germline V CDR1 and CDR2: MNHEY, SVGEGT. V was clipped by 6 bases and J by 7 bases; unmatched bases: 15. The CDR3 DNA is TGTGCCAGCAGGGGTTGGCCGGCGGGAGAGGGGAATGAGCAGTTCTTC. Protein: CASRGWPAGEGNEQFF.

This clonotype was recorded a few times. The J gene is TRBJ2-1, the V gene TRBV5-1; weak D call: TRBD2 (5 bases). Trimming stripped 2 bases from V and 4 bases from J, with 10 bases between. The CDR3 has 14 residues. Germline assignment: CDR1 SGHRS and CDR2 YFSETQ. The CDR3 bases are TGCGCCAGCAGCTTCCGGGAAAATTACAATGAGCAGTTCTTC. This encodes CASSFRENYNEQFF. The whole variable domain, remainder taken from reference TRBV5-1 and TRBJ2-1, is KAGVTQTPRYLIKTRGQQVTLSCSPISGHRSVSWYQQTPGQGLQFLFEYFSETQRNKGNFPGRFSGRQFSNSRSEMNVSTLELGDSALYLCASSFRENYNEQFFGPGTRLTVL.

The chain is built from TRBV5-6 and TRBJ1-1; D not resolved. Germline V gene lookup returns CDR1 SGHDT and CDR2 YYEEEE. Trimming stripped 4 bases from V and 0 bases from J, with 13 bases between. The CDR3 runs 15 residues. The DNA for the CDR3 is TGTGCCAGCAGCGTTTGGAGCCCACTGAACACTGAAGCTTTCTTT. Translated: CASSVWSPLNTEAFF.

Details on this clonotype: This may be a read error: a much more frequent sequence differs by one nucleotide. The V and J genes are TRBV12-3 or TRBV12-4 and TRBJ2-5; weak D call: TRBD1 (5 bases). V dropped 7 bases and J dropped 3 bases, with 6 bases sitting between them. CDR3 length equals 11 residues. The CDR3 is CASTREETQYF. The DNA for the CDR3 is TGTGCCAGCACCAGGGAAGAGACCCAGTACTTC.

This clonotype was found a few times. V is TRBV12-3 or TRBV12-4 and J is TRBJ1-2; 7 bases agree with TRBD1. The CDR3 consists of 13 residues. V dropped 7 bases and J dropped 4; count of bases not matched to a gene: 6. As DNA, the CDR3 is TGTGCCAGCACTAAGGGGACAGCCTATGGCTACACCTTC. Translating gives CASTKGTAYGYTF.